The next 29 T cell receptor beta chains were all read from a single sample in a study of shared clonotypes between healthy human individuals. Sequenced by immunoSEQ multiplex PCR; TCRdb stores in-frame clones only, minus some. The sample includes about 2.1 million clones, 80% to 95% of them seen just once. Only CD45RO-negative cells positively selected for CCR7 counted as naive CD8 cells, so terminally differentiated effector memory CD45RA+ cells were excluded. The sequenced sample was naive CD8+ T cells from PBMCs. The receptors derive from a man aged 18 to 29 in good health. Some clones in this sample may be carry-over from other donors' samples.

The chain employs TRBV7-9 and TRBJ2-1, with 9 bases that match TRBD1. J gave up 16 bases and V 6 bases, and 7 bases lay outside the gene matches. Germline V gives CDR1 SEHNR, CDR2 FQNEAQ (reference sequence). The length of the CDR3 is 11 residues. Here the CDR3 reads CASRSTGGSFF. CDR3 bases: TGTGCCAGCAGGAGTACAGGGGGCTCATTCTTC.

The chain combines TRBV7-9 with TRBJ2-1, with 14 bases lining up with TRBD2. CDR3 size: 18 residues. Germline lookup yields CDR1 SEHNR and CDR2 FQNEAQ (reference sequence). V lost 5 bases to trimming and J lost 7 bases; unmatched junction nucleotides: 13. CDR3 DNA sequence: TGTGCCAGCAGCCCCACCGGGACTAGCGGGAGAAGACCGAATGAGCAGTTCTTC. Its protein is CASSPTGTSGRRPNEQFF.

This chain links TRBV18 with TRBJ1-1; TRBD1 is a possible D gene (6 bases). The CDR3 has 15 residues. Trimming took off 0 bases at V and 6 bases at J, with 14 bases between the two ends. CDR1 and CDR2 (germline): KGHSH, LQKENI. CDR3 nucleotide sequence: TGTGCCAGCTCACCACCGGACGGGGGCCCGGCTGAAGCTTTCTTT. Protein product: CASSPPDGGPAEAFF.

The chain recombines TRBV28 with TRBJ1-4, with 11 bases aligning to TRBD1. The germline CDR1 and CDR2 sequences are MDHEN and SYDVKM. The CDR3 sequence is 15 residues long. V lost 1 base and J lost 8; bases outside the gene matches: 3. Here the CDR3 reads CASSLYRTGGEKLFF. The CDR3 nucleotides are TGTGCCAGCAGTTTATACCGGACAGGGGGCGAAAAACTGTTTTTT.

The chain joins TRBV7-9 to TRBJ1-2; D is undetermined. The CDR3 totals 17 residues. Germline-derived CDR1 and CDR2 are SEHNR and FQNEAQ (reference sequence). Trimming stripped 1 base from V and 8 bases from J, with 23 bases between. CDR3 in DNA: TGTGCCAGCAGCTTAGAGGGCCACACGGGTGTAACTTACGGCTACACCTTC. It specifies CASSLEGHTGVTYGYTF.

The chain joins TRBV11-2 to TRBJ1-6; no clear D. V was cut by 1 base and J by 0 bases, with 13 bases left in between. There are 18 residues in the CDR3. Germline V CDR1 and CDR2: SGHAT, FQNNGV. The CDR3 DNA is TGTGCCAGCAGCTTAGTGAGGTTCTCGAGCTCCTATAATTCACCCCTCCACTTT. Amino acids: CASSLVRFSSSYNSPLHF.

The rearrangement uses TRBV5-4 and TRBJ2-3, with D possibly matching TRBD2 (5 bases). CDR1 and CDR2 (germline): SGHNT, YYREEE (reference sequence). This CDR3 spans 14 amino acids. V was trimmed by 0 bases and J by 4 bases, leaving 9 bases between them. The CDR3 DNA is TGTGCCAGCAGCTTGGCCAACGGGGCAGATACGCAGTATTTT. Protein sequence: CASSLANGADTQYF.

The chain uses TRBV7-6 and TRBJ2-3, with 10 bases fitting TRBD2. Germline CDR1 is SGHVS and CDR2 is FNYEAQ. J was trimmed by 5 bases and V by 0 bases; bases with no gene match: 11. CDR3 length equals 18 residues. The CDR3 DNA reads TGTGCCAGCAGCTTAGCTCTCGCTAGCGGGAGTTCCGGAGATACGCAGTATTTT. Translation gives CASSLALASGSSGDTQYF.

The rearrangement uses TRBV7-2 and TRBJ1-1; D perhaps matches TRBD1 (6 bases). Trimming stripped 1 base from V and 3 bases from J, with 21 bases between. CDR3 size: 18 residues. Germline CDR1 SGHTA, CDR2 FQGNSA. CDR3 amino acids: CASSLVVVRGHRYTEAFF. The CDR3 DNA follows: TGTGCCAGCAGCTTAGTAGTAGTCAGGGGTCATCGGTACACTGAAGCTTTCTTT.

This chain connects TRBV1 to TRBJ2-7. TRBV1 is annotated as a pseudogene. The CDR3 has 14 amino acids. The CDR3 sequence is CTSRNGRQIYEQYF. DNA of the CDR3: TGCACCAGCAGAAATGGGAGACAGATCTACGAGCAGTACTTC.

Of note for this clone: It is likely a read error, because the conserved phenylalanine at the end of the CDR3 is missing. The DNA is omitted, as the CDR3 cannot be located on it reliably, and the CDR3 follows TCRdb's listing. This sequence joins TRBV6-8 and TRBJ2-3. Germline V gene sequence: CDR1 MNHGY, CDR2 SAAAGT. The CDR3 is 10 amino acids in total, end residues counted. This chain's CDR3 is CASSSSPVGL.

V and J are TRBV7-9 and TRBJ1-3, with D possibly TRBD1 on 5 matching bases. V lost 5 bases, J lost 0 bases, and 17 bases lay in between. Germline V gene data show CDR1 as SEHNR and CDR2 as FQNEAQ (reference sequence). The CDR3 spans 17 residues. The DNA of the CDR3 is TGTGCCAGCAGCCCCTCACCCCGACAGATCTCTGGAAACACCATATATTTT. Residues: CASSPSPRQISGNTIYF.

The V and J genes are TRBV14 and TRBJ2-1; D not certain. Germline V CDR1 and CDR2: SGHDN, FVKESK. V lost 4 bases and J lost 6, with 4 bases in between. The length of the CDR3 is 11 residues. In DNA form, the CDR3 reads TGTGCCAGCAGCCCTTCCAATGAGCAGTTCTTC. It yields the protein CASSPSNEQFF.

The chain couples TRBV18 to TRBJ2-5; 9 nucleotides align to TRBD2. The end of the DNA fits TRBJ2-7 better, so the J call may be wrong. CDR1 is KGHSH and CDR2 is LQKENI in the germline V gene. The CDR3 spans 17 residues. The CDR3 nucleotides are TGTGCCAGCTCACCAGGTAGTAATAGGACTAGCGCCTACGAGCAGTACTTC. Encoded protein: CASSPGSNRTSAYEQYF.

The chain recombines TRBV5-1 with TRBJ2-7; tentatively, D is TRBD1 or TRBD2 (5 bases each). Germline V gene sequence: CDR1 SGHRS, CDR2 YFSETQ. V dropped 1 base and J dropped 6 bases, with 11 bases sitting between them. This CDR3 region has 13 residues. The CDR3 DNA is TGCGCCAGCAGCTTGCTGGGGGTGGGCGAGCAGTACTTC. Translating it yields CASSLLGVGEQYF.

The chain links TRBV10-2 to TRBJ1-2; D is undetermined. V was cut by 4 bases and J by 11 bases, with 14 bases left in between. CDR1 is WSHSY, CDR2 SAAADI, per germline. This CDR3 spans 12 amino acids. This CDR3 reads CASSAKISLYTF. The CDR3 nucleotides read TGCGCCAGCAGTGCAAAAATTTCGCTTTACACCTTC.

The chain carries TRBV4-1 and TRBJ2-3; 10 bases agree with TRBD1. Germline trimming cut 0 bases from V and 3 bases from J; bases unmatched to any gene: 0. The germline V gene encodes CDR1 MGHRA and CDR2 YSYEKL. The CDR3 has 15 residues. The CDR3 sequence: CASSQEDRGTDTQYF. In nucleotides, the CDR3 is TGCGCCAGCAGCCAAGAGGACAGGGGGACAGATACGCAGTATTTT.

The chain has TRBV4-1 and TRBJ2-5; 10 bases map to TRBD1. There are 15 residues in the CDR3. V lost 3 bases and J lost 5; bases outside the gene matches: 6. CDR1 is MGHRA and CDR2 is YSYEKL in the germline V gene. DNA for the CDR3: TGCGCCAGCAGCCACAGACCGGGACAGGGGGAGACCCAGTACTTC. Translating it yields CASSHRPGQGETQYF.

CDR3 sequence reads: CASSYTTGGEQYF. CDR3 coding DNA: TGTGCCAGCAGTTACACGACAGGGGGCGAGCAGTACTTC. This rearrangement joins TRBV28 to TRBJ2-7; 9 bases are shared with TRBD1. Germline CDR1 MDHEN, CDR2 SYDVKM. The CDR3 length is 13 residues. Unmatched junction bases numbered 4, after V lost 4 bases and J lost 6 bases. Variable domain in full (rest from reference TRBV28 and TRBJ2-7): DVKVTQSSRYLVKRTGEKVFLECVQDMDHENMFWYRQDPGLGLRLIYFSYDVKMKEKGDIPEGYSVSREKKERFSLILESASTNQTSMYLCASSYTTGGEQYFGPGTRLTVT.

This chain links TRBV5-5 with TRBJ1-4, with D perhaps TRBD1 (5 bases). CDR3 size: 17 residues. V lost 2 bases and J 6 bases, leaving 20 bases between the germline ends. Germline CDR1 SGHKS, CDR2 YYEKEE (reference sequence). CDR3 nucleotides: TGTGCCAGCAGCTTACAGGAACCTCCGAGTATAGATGAAAAACTGTTTTTT. Its protein product is CASSLQEPPSIDEKLFF.

V and J are TRBV2 and TRBJ2-7; no firm D call. The germline V gene has CDR1 SNHLY and CDR2 FYNNEI. V was shortened by 6 bases and J by 1 base, with 7 bases between the two germline ends. The CDR3 extends over 12 amino acids. In nucleotides, the CDR3 is TGTGCCAGCAGGTTCATTTCCTACGAGCAGTACTTC. Translation: CASRFISYEQYF.

The V call is TRBV9, the J call TRBJ1-2; 7 nucleotides match TRBD1. V lost 1 base, J lost 0 bases, and 6 bases stayed unmatched. CDR1 and CDR2 from the germline V gene are SGDLS and YYNGEE. This CDR3 comprises 16 residues. CDR3 protein: CASSVSGGTANYGYTF. In DNA form, the CDR3 reads TGTGCCAGCAGCGTATCCGGGGGGACAGCTAACTATGGCTACACCTTC.

J is TRBJ2-7 and V is TRBV18; TRBD2 matches 7 bases. The germline CDR1 and CDR2 sequences are KGHSH and LQKENI. The CDR3 contains 17 residues. Trimming at V came to 6 bases and at J to 3 bases, leaving 17 bases not matched to a gene. CDR3 coding DNA: TGTGCCAGCTCCCCTAGCCCGGGGGGAGAGTTTGACTACGAGCAGTACTTC. Protein product: CASSPSPGGEFDYEQYF.

The V gene is TRBV6-1, the J gene TRBJ2-1, with 12 bases matching TRBD2. The length of the CDR3 is 15 residues. With 5 bases clipped from V and 3 bases from J, the junction kept 2 bases outside the gene matches. Per the germline V gene, CDR1 is MNHNS and CDR2 is SASEGT. CDR3 sequence (DNA): TGTGCCAGCAGTAGACTAGCGGGAGACTACAATGAGCAGTTCTTC. Encoded protein: CASSRLAGDYNEQFF.

This chain links TRBV10-2 with TRBJ2-7, with a possible D match to TRBD1 (5 bases). The germline V and J ends were trimmed by 8 bases and 5 bases, with 19 bases remaining between them. The CDR3 totals 14 residues. The germline V gene has CDR1 WSHSY and CDR2 SAAADI. The CDR3, as DNA: TGCGCCAGCTCGGGCCGAGCAGGGTCCAACGAGCAGTACTTC. It translates to CASSGRAGSNEQYF.

The chain combines TRBV28 with TRBJ1-2, with TRBD1 as a possible D gene (6 bases). CDR3 length: 18 residues. Germline CDR1 reads MDHEN; CDR2 reads SYDVKM. The V and J ends lost 4 bases and 3 bases respectively, with 24 bases between them. CDR3 amino acids: CASSYSHQGLPEDYGYTF. CDR3 sequence (DNA): TGTGCCAGCAGTTATTCTCACCAGGGGCTCCCGGAGGACTATGGCTACACCTTC.

V is TRBV19 and J is TRBJ2-1, with 8 positions matching TRBD1. CDR1 and CDR2 from the germline V gene are LNHDA and SQIVND (reference sequence). This CDR3 contains 15 residues. With V trimmed by 4 bases and J by 9 bases, 11 bases remained unmatched. CDR3 coding DNA: TGTGCCAGTAGTACCCCGACAGGGGTGGTCAGTGAGCAGTTCTTC. It yields the protein CASSTPTGVVSEQFF. Complete variable domain (other parts from reference TRBV19 and TRBJ2-1): DGGITQSPKYLFRKEGQNVTLSCEQNLNHDAMYWYRQDPGQGLRLIYYSQIVNDFQKGDIAEGYSVSREKKESFPLTVTSAQKNPTAFYLCASSTPTGVVSEQFFGPGTRLTVL.

The rearrangement joins TRBV6-5 to TRBJ2-7; the D gene is possibly TRBD1 (6 bases). V was pared by 2 bases and J by 0 bases, with 11 bases between. The CDR3 has 15 amino acids. The germline V gene has CDR1 MNHEY and CDR2 SVGAGI. CDR3 sequence reads: CASSYGTLSSYEQYF. CDR3 nucleotide sequence: TGTGCCAGCAGTTACGGGACATTAAGCTCCTACGAGCAGTACTTC.

The chain combines TRBV7-2 with TRBJ2-7; possibly TRBD2 for D (6 bases). This CDR3 region has 13 residues. Trimming shortened V by 3 bases and J by 5 bases, and 11 bases separated the two germline ends. CDR1 and CDR2 (germline): SGHTA, FQGNSA. The CDR3 coding sequence is TGTGCCAGCAGCTTCACCGGGAGTAACGAGCAGTACTTC. Its translation: CASSFTGSNEQYF.